This TCR beta chain comes out of a study of CD8 T cells in ankylosing spondylitis (dated by TCRdb to 2016 to 2017). For the wider study: T cell receptor beta repertoires were profiled in healthy donors and ankylosing spondylitis patients so that disease-linked TCR variants could be found. In total, the full study cohort was made up of 108 healthy donors and 25 to 30 ankylosing spondylitis patients. Peripheral blood was sampled, and synovial fluid was additionally collected from ankylosing spondylitis patients. The study at large found these results: The disease-linked clones showed a CD8+ phenotype and occurred at relatively low frequencies in peripheral blood. Some TCR beta motif variants had previously been reported in synovial fluid and blood of reactive arthritis patients, which suggested common disease-initiation mechanisms. The disease-linked clones were reported as significantly enriched in matched synovial fluid samples from ankylosing spondylitis patients. Blood from ankylosing spondylitis patients appeared to be characterized by a TCR beta motif composed of several highly homologous amino acid variants.

This clonotype was recorded at least ten times. Its antigen remains undetermined. Qualities for individual bases were not recorded, and no much larger clone is one base off. The CDR3 runs 15 residues from the cysteine to the phenylalanine. Just the 45-base CDR3 DNA is kept, in frame starting at base 1. V gives up 3 bases and J gives up 0 bases, and the segment between their germline ends measures 13 bases. The germline V gene provides CDR1 SGHRS and CDR2 YFSETQ. The sequencer listed for this sample is Illumina HiSeq 2500. TCR beta libraries were prepared by quantitative 5'-RACE with molecular barcodes. From the authors' description of their analysis: To identify disease-linked TCR variants, a new computational method was used, one built on a probabilistic model of VDJ rearrangement. TCRdb redid the processing of the public reads, applying fastp at Q25 and MiXCR, and retained in-frame beta chains. Rows merge per CDR3 protein into single entries with the most common DNA and genes. The V and J calls here are based on TCRdb, not the publication. The sample records about 500,000 distinct CDR3 sequences, 5.3% of which are singletons. The ten largest make up roughly 3.3% of the sample.

The specimen sequenced was blood, either unsorted or a sorted T cell fraction (not recorded which). The chain is made from TRBV5-1 and TRBJ2-7; the D gene assignment is ambiguous. The receptor was isolated from a male donor with ankylosing spondylitis. Here is the DNA: TGCGCCAGCAGCTGGGGTGGCGCCCTCTCCTACGAGCAGTACTTC. Its protein is CASSWGGALSYEQYF.